This T cell receptor (beta chain) was found in a study of T cell clonality in common variable immunodeficiency. Some clones are missing from TCRdb's copy, which holds only in-frame ones; the method was immunoSEQ multiplex PCR. This set yields tens of thousands of clones and no singletons; the top ten hold approximately 1.5%. General study results and limits: Reportedly, TCR beta sequences from common variable immunodeficiency showed fewer deletions and N-nucleotide insertions.

This clone has only a few counts. Its antigen is unknown. Sequences were obtained from peripheral blood mononuclear cells. This clonotype was sampled from a person between 18 and 75 years old in good health.

The CDR3 spells CASSSHSGQGGYEQYF. The CDR3 bases that were read are TGTGCCAGTAGTTCCCACTCGGGACAGGGAGGTTACGAG. The gene calls are TRBV19 and TRBJ2-7, with 9 bases matching TRBD1. The observed sequence ends 3 residues before the CDR3 terminus, with the missing tail filled in from the germline J gene. Unmatched junction bases numbered 12, after V lost 5 bases and J lost 4 bases. This CDR3 has 16 amino acids. In germline, CDR1 is LNHDA, CDR2 SQIVND (reference sequence). Full variable domain (remainder filled in from reference TRBV19 and TRBJ2-7): DGGITQSPKYLFRKEGQNVTLSCEQNLNHDAMYWYRQDPGQGLRLIYYSQIVNDFQKGDIAEGYSVSREKKESFPLTVTSAQKNPTAFYLCASSSHSGQGGYEQYFGPGTRLTVT.